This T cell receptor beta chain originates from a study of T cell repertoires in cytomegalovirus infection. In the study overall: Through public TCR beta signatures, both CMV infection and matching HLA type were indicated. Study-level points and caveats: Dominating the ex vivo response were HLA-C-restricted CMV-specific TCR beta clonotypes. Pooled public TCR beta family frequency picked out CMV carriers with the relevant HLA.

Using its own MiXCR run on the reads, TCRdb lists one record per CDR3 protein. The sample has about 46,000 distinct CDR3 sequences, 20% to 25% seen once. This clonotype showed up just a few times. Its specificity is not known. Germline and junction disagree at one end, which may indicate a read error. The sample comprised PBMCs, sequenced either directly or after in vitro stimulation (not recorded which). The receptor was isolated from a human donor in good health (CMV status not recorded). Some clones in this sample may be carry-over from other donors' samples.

DNA for the CDR3: TGTGCCAGCTCACCACCGGGACAGTACCAGGAGACCCAGTACTTC. Its protein is CASSPPGQYQETQYF. The V call is TRBV18, the J call TRBJ2-5; 7 nucleotides agree with TRBD1. The CDR3 is 15 amino acids. CDR1 KGHSH and CDR2 LQKENI come from the germline V gene.